This T cell receptor beta chain was identified in a study of CD4+ T cells in melanoma (dated by TCRdb to 2021 to 2024). Broadly, across the study: Neoantigen-specific CD4+ T cells in human melanoma were what the study investigated. Points the paper makes about the study in general: According to the report, neoantigen-specific CD4+ T cells in melanoma displayed diverse differentiation states. The report described a correlation between neoantigen-specific CD4+ T cells and the function of CD8+ T cells, macrophages and B cells.

V lost 7 bases and J lost 3 bases; the stretch between them is 6 bases long. Taken from the germline V gene, the CDR1 and CDR2 loops are SNHLY and FYNNEI. The CDR3 spans 11 residues, from the cysteine through the phenylalanine. Solely the CDR3 DNA is kept, with 33 bases framed from the first base. The donors were melanoma patients. The library was produced with the immunoSEQ multiplex PCR assay. The source is immuneACCESS, and TCRdb retained only in-frame sequences with V and J called. Part of the clones is not carried over; for the studies checked, unresolved V genes explain less than half of this, and the remainder is unexplained. The sample table records 8,500 to 10,000 clones; approximately 72% of these occur just once. Roughly 22% of the sample goes to the ten largest clones. As regards this clone: This clone's antigen is unknown. The record has no base qualities; no much larger clone is one base away.

The receptor chain draws on TRBV2 and TRBJ2-5, with no D gene named confidently. Sequencing was performed on tumor tissue. This TCR came from a human donor with melanoma. The encoded CDR3 is CASTLEETQYF. In nucleotide form, the sequence is TGTGCCAGCACTCTCGAAGAGACCCAGTACTTC.